The rows below give T cell receptor beta chains drawn from one sample of a study of blood T cell repertoires in COVID-19. Some clones are missing from TCRdb's copy, which holds only in-frame ones; the method was immunoSEQ multiplex PCR. Of just under 20,000 clones detected, roughly 84% appear once; the ten largest clones hold 31%. What was sequenced was peripheral blood. These receptors all come from a human donor with active COVID-19. The donor label of this sample is uncertain. The CDR3 runs from the conserved cysteine through the conserved F or W. D genes are given only for firm matches. Not all rows give a size; the values are once, few, many and, for expanded clones, a class.

-,TRBJ2-3,TRBV4-3,TRBD2,TGCGCCAGCAGCCAAGATTATGCGCGGGAGTGGGCAGATACGCAGTATTTT,CASSQDYAREWADTQYF
-,TRBJ1-4,TRBV19,-,TGTGCCAGTATACTTGCAGGTCCGAATGAAAAACTGTTTTTT,CASILAGPNEKLFF
once,TRBJ1-5,TRBV19,-,TGTGCCAGTAGAACAGGTCTCAATCAGCCCCAGCATTTT,CASRTGLNQPQHF
once,TRBJ1-1,TRBV29-1,-,TGCAGCGCCGACGCGGGGGGCACTGAAGCTTTCTTT,CSADAGGTEAFF
-,TRBJ1-1,TRBV4-3,-,TGCGCCAGCAGCCAAGATACGAGGAACACTGAAGCTTTCTTT,CASSQDTRNTEAFF
-,TRBJ2-7,TRBV6-5,TRBD2,TGTGCCAGCAGTCTTAGCGGGGGTTTCTACGAGCAGTACTTC,CASSLSGGFYEQYF
-,TRBJ2-2,TRBV4-3,-,TGCGCCAGCAGCAGGGGGGGCGGTATCGCGAACACCGGGGAGCTGTTTTTT,CASSRGGGIANTGELFF
-,TRBJ2-2,TRBV2,TRBD2,TGTGCCACAGAACCGTACGGGGAGGGGACCGGGGAGCTGTTTTTT,CATEPYGEGTGELFF
once,TRBJ1-6,TRBV12-5,TRBD1,TGTGCTAGTGGTTTGGTACCGACAGGGAATTCACCCCTCCACTTT,CASGLVPTGNSPLHF
-,TRBJ2-1,TRBV28,TRBD2,TGTGCCAGCACGGGGGTCGGGTGGCTAGCGGCAATTCTCTACAATGAGCAGTTCTTC,CASTGVGWLAAILYNEQFF
-,TRBJ2-3,TRBV27,TRBD2,TGTGCCAGCACCACTAGCGGATCCACAGATACGCAGTATTTT,CASTTSGSTDTQYF